What follows are 11 T cell receptor beta chains derived from one specimen sequenced in a study of blood T cell repertoires in COVID-19. The table came from immunoSEQ multiplex PCR; TCRdb's copy has only in-frame clones and leaves some out. Counted here are around 140,000 clones, roughly 79% occurring once; the ten biggest clones make up more than 1.5%. The sample consisted of peripheral blood. These receptors came from a woman aged 55 to 70 with acute or convalescent COVID-19.

The chain employs TRBV5-4 and TRBJ1-1, with 9 bases lining up with TRBD1. The J segment lost 0 bases and the V segment lost 4 bases, leaving 7 bases of the junction unmatched. This CDR3 spans 16 amino acids. The V gene's germline CDR1 is SGHNT and CDR2 YYREEE (reference sequence). CDR3 coding DNA: TGTGCCAGCAGCATAAAACAGGGGGCGATGAACACTGAAGCTTTCTTT. This translates into CASSIKQGAMNTEAFF.

In this sample, this clone turned up a few times. This chain links TRBV7-9 with TRBJ1-5, with D uncertain. The CDR3 covers 14 residues. The V end was cut by 3 bases, the J end by 1 base, with 7 bases between. CDR1 is SEHNR and CDR2 is FQNEAQ in the germline V gene (reference sequence). The CDR3 protein is CASSFEGSNQPQHF. The CDR3 nucleotides are TGTGCCAGCAGCTTCGAGGGAAGCAATCAGCCCCAGCATTTT. The full variable domain, with the rest looked up from reference TRBV7-9 and TRBJ1-5, is DTGVSQNPRHKITKRGQNVTFRCDPISEHNRLYWYRQTLGQGPEFLTYFQNEAQLEKSRLLSDRFSAERPKGSFSTLEIQRTEQGDSAMYLCASSFEGSNQPQHFGDGTRLSIL.

The gene calls are TRBV29-1 and TRBJ2-3; a possible D gene is TRBD1 (5 bases). V was trimmed by 4 bases and J by 9 bases, leaving 11 bases between them. CDR1 and CDR2 from the germline V gene are SQVTM and ANQGSEA. CDR3 length equals 11 residues. The CDR3 DNA reads as TGCAGCGTTGTTAGTAGGGGAACGCAGTATTTT. Translating it yields CSVVSRGTQYF.

V and J are TRBV4-1 and TRBJ2-7; D unclear. CDR3 size: 13 residues. CDR1 and CDR2 from the germline V gene are MGHRA and YSYEKL. The ends were cut back, 4 bases at V and 1 base at J, with 8 bases in the middle. The CDR3 here is CASSPLQSYEQYF. The CDR3 DNA is TGCGCCAGCAGCCCGCTACAGTCCTACGAGCAGTACTTC.

This chain connects TRBV19 to TRBJ2-5; unclear D gene. CDR1 is LNHDA and CDR2 is SQIVND in the germline V gene (reference sequence). This CDR3 has 17 residues. Trimming pared 0 bases from V and 2 bases from J, leaving 16 bases between. The CDR3 protein is CASSIETTESLQETQYF. CDR3 sequence (DNA): TGTGCCAGTAGTATAGAAACAACAGAATCATTGCAAGAGACCCAGTACTTC.

This clone was counted between two and nine times. The chain employs TRBV7-8 and TRBJ2-3, with D possibly matching TRBD1 (6 bases). V was pared by 5 bases and J by 2 bases, with 26 bases between. Germline V lookup: CDR1 SGHVS, CDR2 FQNEAQ. This CDR3 spans 19 amino acids. As DNA, the CDR3 is TGTGCCAGCAGCACCTGGTTGGGCCAGGTAGGGACACACACAGATACGCAGTATTTT. Its protein product is CASSTWLGQVGTHTDTQYF.

The chain combines TRBV11-1 with TRBJ2-3; D perhaps matches TRBD1 (6 bases). The length of the CDR3 is 16 residues. Per the germline V gene, CDR1 is SGHAT and CDR2 is FQDESV (reference sequence). V was cut by 5 bases and J by 5 bases, with 20 bases left in between. CDR3 loop: CASSPRLYDRRDTQYF. In DNA form, the CDR3 reads TGTGCCAGCAGCCCCCGACTGTATGACAGGCGAGATACGCAGTATTTT. Based on the CDR3 plus reference TRBV11-1 and TRBJ2-3, the full variable domain is EAEVAQSPRYKITEKSQAVAFWCDPISGHATLYWYRQILGQGPELLVQFQDESVVDDSQLPKDRFSAERLKGVDSTLKIQPAELGDSAMYLCASSPRLYDRRDTQYFGPGTRLTVL.

V is TRBV5-1 and J is TRBJ1-1, with D tentatively TRBD1 (5 bases). This CDR3 comprises 13 residues. The V and J ends lost 4 bases and 1 base respectively, with 8 bases between them. CDR1 is SGHRS, CDR2 YFSETQ, per germline. CDR3 nucleotide sequence: TGCGCCAGCAGCATCGACAGGAACACTGAAGCTTTCTTT. Encoded protein: CASSIDRNTEAFF. The variable domain in full, with the rest retrieved from reference TRBV5-1 and TRBJ1-1, is KAGVTQTPRYLIKTRGQQVTLSCSPISGHRSVSWYQQTPGQGLQFLFEYFSETQRNKGNFPGRFSGRQFSNSRSEMNVSTLELGDSALYLCASSIDRNTEAFFGQGTRLTVV.

The chain is built from TRBV28 and TRBJ2-5; tentative D call: TRBD2 (5 bases). The CDR3 sequence is 13 residues long. Per germline, CDR1 MDHEN and CDR2 SYDVKM. Trimming stripped 4 bases from V and 5 bases from J, with 11 bases between. The CDR3 is CASSSGLGETQYF. The CDR3, as DNA: TGTGCCAGCAGTTCCGGACTCGGGGAGACCCAGTACTTC.

The chain combines TRBV3-1 (or the pseudogene TRBV3-2) with TRBJ2-5; 8 nucleotides line up with TRBD2. J lost 6 bases, V lost 4 bases, and 7 bases had no gene match. This CDR3 contains 14 residues. Germline CDR1 is LGHDT and CDR2 is YNNKEL (reference sequence). The DNA of the CDR3 is TGTGCCAGCAGCCCCGGACTAGCAGTGAAGACCCAGTACTTC. Translating gives CASSPGLAVKTQYF.

The chain couples TRBV12-3 or TRBV12-4 to TRBJ2-3; D unclear. Trimming took 6 bases from V and 5 from J, leaving 6 bases between them. The length of the CDR3 is 11 residues. CDR3 region: CASRVGDTQYF. In DNA, the CDR3 is TGTGCCAGCAGAGTCGGAGATACGCAGTATTTT.